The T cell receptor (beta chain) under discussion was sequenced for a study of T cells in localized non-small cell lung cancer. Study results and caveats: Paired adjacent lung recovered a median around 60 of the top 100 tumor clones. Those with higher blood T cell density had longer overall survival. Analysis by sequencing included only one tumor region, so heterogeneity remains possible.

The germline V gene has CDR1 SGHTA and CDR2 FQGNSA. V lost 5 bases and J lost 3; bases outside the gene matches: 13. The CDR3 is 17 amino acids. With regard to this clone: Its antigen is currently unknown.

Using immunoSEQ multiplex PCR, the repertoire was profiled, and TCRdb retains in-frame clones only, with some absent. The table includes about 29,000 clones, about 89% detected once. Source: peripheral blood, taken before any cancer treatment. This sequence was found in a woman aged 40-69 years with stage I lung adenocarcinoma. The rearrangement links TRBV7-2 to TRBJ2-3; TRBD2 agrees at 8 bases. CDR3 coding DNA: TGTGCCAGCAGCCCAGGGCGGCGGGGGGTTAGGACAGATACGCAGTATTTT. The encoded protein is CASSPGRRGVRTDTQYF. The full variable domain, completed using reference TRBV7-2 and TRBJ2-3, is GAGVSQSPSNKVTEKGKDVELRCDPISGHTALYWYRQSLGQGLEFLIYFQGNSAPDKSGLPSDRFSAERTGGSVSTLTIQRTQQEDSAVYLCASSPGRRGVRTDTQYFGPGTRLTVL.